This T cell receptor (beta chain) was retrieved from a study of technical replicates of blood from a handful of donors. The germline V gene has CDR1 SGHNT and CDR2 YENEEA. Germline trimming cut 0 bases from V and 1 base from J; bases unmatched to any gene: 4. The CDR3 spans 16 residues. This table comes from immunoSEQ multiplex PCR, and its TCRdb copy is limited to in-frame clones, with some not included. The sample holds about 91,000 clones, roughly 90% seen once. The sample consisted of T cells isolated from PBMCs. The sequence came from a human donor in good health. V and J are TRBV11-3 and TRBJ1-1; TRBD1 matches at 8 bases. CDR3 loop: CASSLEAGTGNTEAFF. The CDR3 nucleotides read TGTGCCAGCAGCTTAGAAGCCGGGACAGGGAACACTGAAGCTTTCTTT.